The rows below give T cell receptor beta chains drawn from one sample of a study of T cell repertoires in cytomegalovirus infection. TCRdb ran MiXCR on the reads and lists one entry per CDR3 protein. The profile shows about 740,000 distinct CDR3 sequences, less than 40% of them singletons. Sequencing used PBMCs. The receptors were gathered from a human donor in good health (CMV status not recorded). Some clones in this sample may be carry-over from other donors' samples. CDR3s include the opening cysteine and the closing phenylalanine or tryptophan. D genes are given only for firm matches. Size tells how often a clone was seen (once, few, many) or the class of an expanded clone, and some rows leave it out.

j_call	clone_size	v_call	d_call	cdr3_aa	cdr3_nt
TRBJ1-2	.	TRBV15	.	CATSRDFGTEANYGYTF	TGTGCCACCAGCAGAGATTTTGGGACGGAGGCAAACTATGGCTACACCTTC
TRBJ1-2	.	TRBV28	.	CASSLPGLYTF	TGTGCCAGCAGTTTGCCGGGTCTTTACACCTTC
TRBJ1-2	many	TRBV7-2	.	CASSLILNYGYTF	TGTGCCAGCAGCCTCATACTTAACTATGGCTACACCTTC
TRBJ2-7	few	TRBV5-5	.	CASSLASPPYEQYF	TGTGCCAGCAGCCTAGCATCCCCACCCTACGAGCAGTACTTC
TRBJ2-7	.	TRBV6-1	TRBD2	CASSGLGGGPFREQYF	TGTGCCAGCAGTGGCTTGGGGGGAGGGCCATTCCGCGAGCAGTACTTC
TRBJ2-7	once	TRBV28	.	CASSLGPKGLSIYEQYF	TGTGCCAGCAGTTTAGGGCCCAAGGGACTCTCCATCTACGAGCAGTACTTC
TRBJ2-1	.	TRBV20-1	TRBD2	CSASQDPPGLAGGRTGNEQFF	TGCAGTGCTAGTCAGGACCCCCCGGGACTAGCGGGAGGGCGGACCGGCAATGAGCAGTTCTTC
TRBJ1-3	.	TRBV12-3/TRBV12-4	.	CASSFRTGNTIYF	TGTGCCAGCAGTTTCCGAACCGGAAACACCATATATTTT
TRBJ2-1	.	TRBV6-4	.	CASSSAGYSYKDQFF	TGTGCCAGCAGTTCCGCCGGCTACTCCTACAAGGATCAGTTCTTC
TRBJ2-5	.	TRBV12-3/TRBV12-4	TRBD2	CASAKGTSGRETQYF	TGTGCCAGCGCAAAGGGGACTAGCGGGAGGGAGACCCAGTACTTC
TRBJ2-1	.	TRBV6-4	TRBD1	CASSDWGTGSSQFF	TGTGCCAGCAGTGACTGGGGGACAGGGTCGTCGCAGTTCTTC
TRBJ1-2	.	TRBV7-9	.	CASSFGQKHGYTF	TGTGCCAGCAGCTTCGGGCAGAAGCATGGCTACACCTTC
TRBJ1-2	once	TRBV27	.	CASKGSQGGGYTF	TGTGCCAGCAAGGGGTCCCAGGGAGGTGGCTACACCTTC
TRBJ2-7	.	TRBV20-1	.	CSAKYPSGSPYEQYF	TGCAGTGCTAAATACCCCTCCGGGTCGCCCTACGAGCAGTACTTC
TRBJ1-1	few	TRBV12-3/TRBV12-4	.	CASSPGTGRENTEAFF	TGTGCCAGCAGTCCCGGGACGGGCCGGGAGAACACTGAAGCTTTCTTT
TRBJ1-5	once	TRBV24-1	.	CATSLGGSLGNQPQHF	TGTGCCACCAGTCTCGGGGGGAGTTTGGGCAATCAGCCCCAGCATTTT
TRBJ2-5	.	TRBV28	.	CASRNWIRGGSETQYF	TGTGCCAGCAGAAATTGGATCAGGGGGGGATCGGAGACCCAGTACTTC
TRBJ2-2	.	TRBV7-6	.	CASSYSPGLTSGRELFF	TGTGCTAGCAGTTATAGTCCAGGACTGACCTCGGGACGGGAGCTGTTTTTT
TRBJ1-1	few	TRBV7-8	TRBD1	CASSLRQGRTEAFF	TGTGCCAGCAGCCTCCGACAGGGGAGGACTGAAGCTTTCTTT
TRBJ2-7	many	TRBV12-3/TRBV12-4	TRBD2	CASRLAGGVHEQYF	TGTGCCAGCAGATTAGCGGGAGGAGTTCACGAGCAGTACTTC
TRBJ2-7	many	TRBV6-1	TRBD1	CATGSGTATYEQYF	TGTGCCACTGGTTCCGGGACAGCGACCTACGAGCAGTACTTC
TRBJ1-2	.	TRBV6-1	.	CASSTDRFNYGYTF	TGTGCCAGCAGTACAGACAGGTTTAACTATGGCTACACCTTC
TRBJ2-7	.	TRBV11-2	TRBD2	CARSRPGGNYEQYF	TGTGCCAGAAGCCGCCCGGGGGGGAACTACGAGCAGTACTTC
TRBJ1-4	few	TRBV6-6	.	CAVGGRINEKLFF	TGTGCCGTCGGGGGAAGGATTAATGAAAAACTGTTTTTT
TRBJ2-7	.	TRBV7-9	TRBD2	CASSLVEGGDEQYF	TGTGCCAGCAGCTTAGTCGAGGGAGGGGACGAGCAGTACTTC
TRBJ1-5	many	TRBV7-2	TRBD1	CASSLAQGQGNQPQHF	TGTGCCAGCAGCTTAGCCCAGGGACAGGGCAATCAGCCCCAGCATTTT
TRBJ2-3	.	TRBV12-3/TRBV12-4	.	CASVLSGGEQYF	TGTGCCAGCGTTCTCTCCGGTGGGGAGCAGTATTTT
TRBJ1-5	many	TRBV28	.	CASKGVDSNQPQHF	TGTGCCAGCAAGGGGGTAGATAGCAATCAGCCCCAGCATTTT
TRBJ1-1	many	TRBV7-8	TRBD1	CASSTTTGQNTEAFF	TGTGCCAGCAGCACCACGACAGGGCAGAACACTGAAGCTTTCTTT
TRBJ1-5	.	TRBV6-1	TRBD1	CASSAGGRLRTQRF	TGTGCCAGCAGTGCAGGGGGCCGGCTTCGGACCCAGCGTTTT
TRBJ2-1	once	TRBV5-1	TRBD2	CARYPSGEQFF	TGCGCCAGGTACCCTAGCGGAGAGCAGTTCTTC
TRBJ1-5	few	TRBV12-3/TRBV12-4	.	CASSFGQYNQPQHF	TGTGCCAGCAGTTTTGGACAGTACAATCAGCCCCAGCATTTT
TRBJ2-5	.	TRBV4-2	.	CASSPVTVAETQYF	TGTGCCAGCAGCCCCGTGACAGTGGCTGAGACCCAGTACTTC
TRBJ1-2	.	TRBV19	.	CASLKTGSNYGYTF	TGTGCCAGTTTGAAGACAGGATCAAACTATGGCTACACCTTC
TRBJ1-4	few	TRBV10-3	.	CAISYEGSEKLFF	TGTGCCATCAGTTATGAGGGGTCTGAAAAACTGTTTTTT
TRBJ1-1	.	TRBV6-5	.	CASSYGTTEAFF	TGTGCCAGCAGTTACGGGACAACTGAAGCTTTCTTT
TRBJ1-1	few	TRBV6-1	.	CAVTRAANTEAFF	TGTGCCGTGACTAGGGCCGCGAACACTGAAGCTTTCTTT
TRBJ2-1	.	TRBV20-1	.	CSGDSYNEQFF	TGCAGTGGGGATTCCTACAATGAGCAGTTCTTC
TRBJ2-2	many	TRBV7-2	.	CASSLTPGAAGELFF	TGTGCCAGCAGCTTAACTCCGGGAGCGGCCGGGGAGCTGTTTTTT
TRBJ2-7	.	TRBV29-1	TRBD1	CSVGTGSSYEQYF	TGCAGCGTCGGGACAGGATCATCCTACGAGCAGTACTTC
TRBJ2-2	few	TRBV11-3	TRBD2	CASSRGAGGPGELFF	TGTGCCAGCAGCCGCGGCGCGGGAGGGCCCGGGGAGCTGTTTTTT
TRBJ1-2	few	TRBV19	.	CASSPGLGPNYGYTF	TGTGCCAGTAGTCCAGGATTAGGGCCTAACTATGGCTACACCTTC
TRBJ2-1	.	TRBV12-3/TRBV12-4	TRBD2	CASSLPLTGGTNEQFF	TGTGCCAGCAGTTTACCCCTAACGGGAGGGACCAATGAGCAGTTCTTC